These 4 T cell receptor beta chains originate from one sample sequenced in a study of PD-1 blockade in classical Hodgkin lymphoma. Stated time point: newly diagnosed, previously untreated cHL patient sample. The protocol was immunoSEQ multiplex PCR, while the TCRdb copy is restricted to in-frame clones and leaves out a portion. Among approximately 45,000 clones listed, under 95% were seen once. The sample consisted of peripheral blood mononuclear cells (PBMCs). The receptors were sampled from a human donor with classical Hodgkin lymphoma.

V is TRBV20-1 and J is TRBJ1-2; D gene ambiguous. Trimming cost V 4 bases and J 4 bases, with 4 bases left between them. CDR3 size: 10 residues. CDR1 DFQATT and CDR2 SNEGSKA come from the germline V gene (reference sequence). Here the CDR3 reads CSAIVYGYTF. The DNA for the CDR3 is TGCAGTGCTATCGTCTATGGCTACACCTTC.

Points on this clone: The same CDR3 can be traced to other DNA sequences in this sample. This chain connects TRBV9 to TRBJ1-1, with D hard to call. CDR1 and CDR2 (germline): SGDLS, YYNGEE. The CDR3 contains 14 residues. V was trimmed by 0 bases and J by 3 bases, leaving 9 bases between them. The CDR3 spells CASSVVPPDTEAFF. As DNA, the CDR3 is TGTGCCAGCAGCGTAGTACCTCCTGACACTGAAGCTTTCTTT.

The chain joins TRBV6-5 to TRBJ1-1; a possible D gene is TRBD1 (5 bases). The germline V gene encodes CDR1 MNHEY and CDR2 SVGAGI. This CDR3 region has 14 residues. Trimming removed 2 bases at V and 4 bases at J, with 11 bases between. The chain's CDR3 is CASSYGRAVTEAFF. CDR3 nucleotides: TGTGCCAGCAGTTACGGCAGGGCGGTCACTGAAGCTTTCTTT.

The chain recombines TRBV7-9 with TRBJ2-3, with a possible D match to TRBD1 (5 bases). Germline V lookup: CDR1 SEHNR, CDR2 FQNEAQ (reference sequence). V dropped 3 bases and J dropped 4 bases, with 11 bases sitting between them. This CDR3 is built from 14 residues. DNA of the CDR3: TGTGCCAGCAGCTTCCCAGGGTTATCAGATACGCAGTATTTT. It codes for CASSFPGLSDTQYF.